The rows below give T cell receptor beta chains drawn from one sample of a study of regulatory T cells in long-lasting Graves disease. TCRdb called the multiplex PCR reads again in MiXCR, with one record for every CDR3 protein. This sample carries over 400,000 distinct CDR3 sequences, 14% of them seen once, and the ten largest clones take around a sixth. Another study also made use of these data, one on T cells in Graves' hyperthyroidism and ophthalmopathy.

The source material was peripheral blood mononuclear cells (PBMCs), sampled at new diagnosis, from a patient treated with antithyroid drugs. Receptor source: a woman in her forties or fifties with Graves disease. CDR3s include the opening cysteine and the closing phenylalanine or tryptophan. A D gene is named only where the DNA matches it firmly. Expanded clones get a size class; other rows say once, few or many, or leave the size out.

v_call: TRBV4-1
clone_size: few
d_call: -
j_call: TRBJ2-5
cdr3_nt: TGCGCCAGCAGCCACCCACCCGCGACGGGGACCCAGTACTTC
cdr3_aa: CASSHPPATGTQYF

v_call: TRBV6-1
clone_size: -
d_call: -
j_call: TRBJ2-3
cdr3_nt: TGTGCCAGTCGCGGACTATCAGGGCCAGATACGCAGTATTTT
cdr3_aa: CASRGLSGPDTQYF

v_call: TRBV10-3
clone_size: -
d_call: TRBD1
j_call: TRBJ1-6
cdr3_nt: TGTGCCATCAGTGAGTCGACAGGGGGCTCCTATAATTCACCCCTCCACTTT
cdr3_aa: CAISESTGGSYNSPLHF

v_call: TRBV5-4
clone_size: -
d_call: TRBD1
j_call: TRBJ2-5
cdr3_nt: TGTGCCAGCAGCTCCCAAACAGGGGCGGGAGAGACCCAGTACTTC
cdr3_aa: CASSSQTGAGETQYF

v_call: TRBV19
clone_size: -
d_call: -
j_call: TRBJ2-1
cdr3_nt: TGTGCCAGTAGTATCGTCGGGGTCTACAATGAGCAGTTCTTC
cdr3_aa: CASSIVGVYNEQFF

v_call: TRBV10-3
clone_size: -
d_call: TRBD2
j_call: TRBJ2-1
cdr3_nt: TGTGCCATCATGGGTAGCGGGAACAATGAGCAGTTCTTC
cdr3_aa: CAIMGSGNNEQFF

v_call: TRBV2
clone_size: many
d_call: -
j_call: TRBJ2-2
cdr3_nt: TGTGCCAGCAGTGCCCAGGGCAACACCGGGGAGCTGTTTTTT
cdr3_aa: CASSAQGNTGELFF

v_call: TRBV14
clone_size: -
d_call: -
j_call: TRBJ2-4
cdr3_nt: TGTGCCAGCAGCCAAGGTAGCCAGGGTGGAATTCAGTACTTC
cdr3_aa: CASSQGSQGGIQYF

v_call: TRBV10-1
clone_size: many
d_call: -
j_call: TRBJ2-5
cdr3_nt: TGCGCCAGCAGTGAGTCGATGGCGGGCCTACAAGAGACCCAGTACTTC
cdr3_aa: CASSESMAGLQETQYF

v_call: TRBV4-1
clone_size: many
d_call: TRBD2
j_call: TRBJ2-1
cdr3_nt: TGCGCCAGTCGGGCCCCGGGACTACCGGCTAATGAGCAGTTCTTC
cdr3_aa: CASRAPGLPANEQFF

v_call: TRBV20-1
clone_size: -
d_call: -
j_call: TRBJ1-5
cdr3_nt: TGCAGTGCTAGAGCGAGGGTGGGACAGCCCCAGCATTTT
cdr3_aa: CSARARVGQPQHF

v_call: TRBV7-9
clone_size: few
d_call: -
j_call: TRBJ1-5
cdr3_nt: TGTGCCAGCAGCTTAAAAAACAGGGAGGAACTCAATCAGCCCCAGCATTTT
cdr3_aa: CASSLKNREELNQPQHF

v_call: TRBV28
clone_size: many
d_call: -
j_call: TRBJ1-2
cdr3_nt: TGTGCCAGCAGTAGCCCGTGGGGGGCGTACTATGGCTACACCTTC
cdr3_aa: CASSSPWGAYYGYTF

v_call: TRBV10-3
clone_size: many
d_call: -
j_call: TRBJ2-5
cdr3_nt: TGTGCCATCTCCCCCAGGGAGACGGAGACCCAGTACTTC
cdr3_aa: CAISPRETETQYF

v_call: TRBV7-8
clone_size: many
d_call: -
j_call: TRBJ2-7
cdr3_nt: TGTGCCAGCAGCTTTCCAGCGACTTCCTACGAGCAGTACTTC
cdr3_aa: CASSFPATSYEQYF

v_call: TRBV30
clone_size: few
d_call: TRBD1
j_call: TRBJ1-5
cdr3_nt: TGTGCCTGGGGGGGGACAGGTGATCAGCCCCAGCATTTT
cdr3_aa: CAWGGTGDQPQHF

v_call: TRBV5-1
clone_size: -
d_call: -
j_call: TRBJ2-5
cdr3_nt: TGCGCCAGCAGCTTGGTGGCAGGGGAGAAGACCCAGTACTTC
cdr3_aa: CASSLVAGEKTQYF

v_call: TRBV5-1
clone_size: many
d_call: TRBD1
j_call: TRBJ2-3
cdr3_nt: TGCGCCAGCAGCTTGCTCGCGAGTGGGACAGAGACGCAGTATTTT
cdr3_aa: CASSLLASGTETQYF